This TCR beta chain was profiled in a study of blood T cell repertoires in COVID-19. Study-wide context: The cDNA or gDNA used as material had been derived from T cells, B-cell-depleted T cells, or PBMCs.

This CDR3 is 12 amino acids long. Trimming stripped 10 bases from V and 1 base from J, with 10 bases between. Germline loops: CDR1 MDHEN, CDR2 SYDVKM. Enrolled during active infection, Seattle patients were then followed longitudinally. Authors' methods: Estimated nucleated cell counts came from reference gene primer amplification. Clones were sequenced by immunoSEQ multiplex PCR, and TCRdb holds only the in-frame ones, with some missing. Clone size and V and J calls were adopted from that table, with D and trimming inferred from the DNA. The data contain around 320,000 clones, roughly 91% of them singletons.

Sequencing input: peripheral blood. This clonotype was sampled from a woman younger than 45 with COVID-19, enrolled during active disease. The chain is built from TRBV28 and TRBJ1-2; D not resolved. The CDR3 spells CATESINYGYTF. The CDR3 DNA reads TGTGCCACGGAGAGTATTAACTATGGCTACACCTTC.